The clone carrying this TCR beta chain was seen just once. In the original workflow: Amplification with reference gene primers provided the estimates of nucleated cell counts. Data came from immunoSEQ multiplex PCR; TCRdb stores just in-frame clones and leaves some out. The DNA gave D and trimming, while V, J and clone size come from that table. Of about 36,000 clones listed, about nine tenths were seen once; the top ten hold 4.8%. The data belong to a study of blood T cell repertoires in COVID-19. Study summary: T cells, B-cell-depleted T cells, or PBMCs supplied cDNA or gDNA.

The CDR3 runs 14 residues. Germline V gene sequence: CDR1 SEHNR, CDR2 FQNEAQ (reference sequence). Trimming cost V 1 base and J 4 bases, with 9 bases left between them. The specimen sequenced was peripheral blood. The sequence was obtained from a human donor in a cohort sampled during active COVID-19. The genes are TRBV7-9 and TRBJ2-3, with D maybe TRBD2 (5 bases). The CDR3 nucleotides read TGTGCCAGCAGCTTAGGACTACCGGCAGATACGCAGTATTTT. Amino acid sequence: CASSLGLPADTQYF.